The 11 T cell receptor beta chains below were found in one sample sequenced in a study of neoadjuvant anti-PD-1 for oral cavity cancer. Documented time point: after neoadjuvant nivolumab, at surgical resection. Sequencing was performed with immunoSEQ multiplex PCR; in TCRdb, only in-frame clones are kept and a portion is missing. The sample yields around 68,000 clones, 70% to 90% seen once. The sequencing used PBMCs, collected after nivolumab (anti-PD-1) treatment. These receptors all stem from a person between 40 and 85 years old with oral cavity squamous cell carcinoma.

This clone showed up just a few times. This chain joins TRBV30 and TRBJ1-2; D remains unclear. Germline CDR1 and CDR2: GTSNPN and SVGIG (reference sequence). V dropped 1 base and J dropped 4 bases, with 13 bases sitting between them. This CDR3 region has 14 residues. The CDR3 DNA reads as TGTGCCTGGAGTGGATTGGGGAGAGGCTATGGCTACACCTTC. Translation: CAWSGLGRGYGYTF.

This clone was recorded a few times. The J gene is TRBJ2-1, the V gene TRBV4-2, with 7 positions matching TRBD1. Looked up from germline, CDR1 is LGHNA and CDR2 is YNFKEQ. V lost 4 bases, J lost 2 bases, and 8 bases stayed unmatched. This CDR3 has 16 residues. The CDR3, as DNA: TGTGCCAGCAGCCCTGAGACAGGGCAACCCTACAATGAGCAGTTCTTC. It is translated as CASSPETGQPYNEQFF.

V gene TRBV7-2 combines with J gene TRBJ1-2; a weak D match, TRBD1 (5 bases). The ends were cut back, 1 base at V and 2 bases at J, with 14 bases in the middle. Per the germline V gene, CDR1 is SGHTA and CDR2 is FQGNSA. The CDR3 sequence is 16 residues long. The CDR3 protein is CASSLVAGRANYGYTF. CDR3 DNA: TGTGCCAGCAGCTTAGTCGCAGGGCGAGCCAACTATGGCTACACCTTC.

This chain joins TRBV7-2 and TRBJ2-3; D is possibly TRBD2 (6 bases). The V gene lost 6 bases and the J gene lost 3 bases, with 16 bases spanning the gap. The V gene's germline CDR1 is SGHTA and CDR2 FQGNSA. CDR3 length: 15 residues. The CDR3 DNA follows: TGTGCCAGCAGTTTCGGGGGATTTCGGACAGATACGCAGTATTTT. Encoded protein: CASSFGGFRTDTQYF.

The chain carries TRBV29-1 and TRBJ1-1, with TRBD1 identical over 7 bases. Germline CDR1 SQVTM, CDR2 ANQGSEA. After removal of 5 bases from V and 1 base from J, the junction contained 4 bases not matched to a gene. The length of the CDR3 is 13 residues. For the CDR3, the DNA is TGCAGCGTTTACCGGGACAGGAACACTGAAGCTTTCTTT. Its translation: CSVYRDRNTEAFF.

The V call is TRBV4-1, the J call TRBJ1-1; D not certain. In germline, CDR1 is MGHRA, CDR2 YSYEKL. V lost 4 bases and J 5 bases, leaving 11 bases between the germline ends. This CDR3 spans 13 amino acids. CDR3 residues: CASSPISETEAFF. The CDR3 coding sequence is TGCGCCAGCAGCCCTATTTCGGAAACTGAAGCTTTCTTT.

This clone turned up a few times. This chain connects TRBV9 to TRBJ1-2, with a weak D call TRBD1 (5 bases). Trimming cost V 2 bases and J 5 bases, with 10 bases left between them. Germline CDR1 reads SGDLS; CDR2 reads YYNGEE. This CDR3 contains 13 residues. This CDR3 reads CASSVREGYGYTF. For the CDR3, the DNA is TGTGCCAGCAGCGTCAGGGAAGGGTATGGCTACACCTTC.

This rearrangement joins TRBV6-1 to TRBJ2-2, with no clear D. The CDR3 is 14 residues long. CDR1 is MNHNS, CDR2 SASEGT, per germline. Deletions cut 6 bases from V and 3 bases from J, with 11 bases between. The CDR3 sequence: CASRLNLDTGELFF. For the CDR3, the DNA is TGTGCCAGCAGGCTTAATTTGGACACCGGGGAGCTGTTTTTT.

This clone came up a few times. The genes are TRBV2 and TRBJ1-2, with D unclear. Germline V gene sequence: CDR1 SNHLY, CDR2 FYNNEI. The CDR3 sequence is 12 residues long. V was cut by 10 bases and J by 10 bases, with 19 bases left in between. The DNA for the CDR3 is TGTGCCACCAATAGGCTCAACCGCGCCTACACCTTC. Translation: CATNRLNRAYTF.

The chain couples TRBV5-3 to TRBJ1-2; no definite D call. TRBV5-3 is an ORF, with its function uncertain. The length of the CDR3 is 14 residues. V shed 0 bases and J shed 3 bases, with 9 bases lying between them. DNA of the CDR3: TGTGCCAGAAGCTTGGGGACGGACCACTATGGCTACACCTTC. Protein: CARSLGTDHYGYTF.

In its sample, this clone was seen once. The chain carries TRBV29-1 and TRBJ1-4; a weak D match, TRBD1 (5 bases). The CDR3 extends over 13 amino acids. Trimming cost V 5 bases and J 6 bases, with 13 bases left between them. The V gene's germline CDR1 is SQVTM and CDR2 ANQGSEA. For the CDR3, the DNA is TGCAGCGTTACGGGGGAGCTGTATGAAAAACTGTTTTTT. The encoded protein is CSVTGELYEKLFF.